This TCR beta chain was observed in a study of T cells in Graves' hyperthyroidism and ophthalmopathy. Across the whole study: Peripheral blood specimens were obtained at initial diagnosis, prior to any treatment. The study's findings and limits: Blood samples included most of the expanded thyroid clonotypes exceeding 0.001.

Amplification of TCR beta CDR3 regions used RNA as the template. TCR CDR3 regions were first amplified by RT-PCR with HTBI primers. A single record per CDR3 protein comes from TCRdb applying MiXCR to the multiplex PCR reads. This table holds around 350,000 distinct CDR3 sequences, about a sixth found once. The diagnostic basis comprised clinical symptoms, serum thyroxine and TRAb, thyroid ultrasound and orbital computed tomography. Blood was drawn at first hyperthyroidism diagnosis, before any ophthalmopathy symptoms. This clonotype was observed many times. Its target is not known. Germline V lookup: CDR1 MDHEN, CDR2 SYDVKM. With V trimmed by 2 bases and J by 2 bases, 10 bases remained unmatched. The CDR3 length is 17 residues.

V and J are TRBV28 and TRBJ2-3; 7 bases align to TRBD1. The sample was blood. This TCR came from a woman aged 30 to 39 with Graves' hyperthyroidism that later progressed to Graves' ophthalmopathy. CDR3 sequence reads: CASSLGITGVNTDTQYF. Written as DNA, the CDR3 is TGTGCCAGCAGTTTAGGGATCACAGGGGTGAACACAGATACGCAGTATTTT.